This T cell receptor beta chain was identified during a study of blood T cell repertoires in COVID-19. About the research overall: COVID-19 samples from acute and convalescent phases originated in the United States, Italy and Spain. Sources were T cells, B-cell-depleted T cells, or PBMCs; the material itself was cDNA or gDNA.

Participant age was roughly 18 to 90 years, and participants resided in roughly 25 US areas. CDR3 size: 20 residues. From germline, CDR1 is KGHDR and CDR2 SFDVKD. The trim removed 2 bases at V and 8 bases at J, leaving 19 bases unmatched. TCRdb's copy holds only in-frame clones and misses some; the assay was immunoSEQ multiplex PCR. The data contain about 170,000 clones, approximately 90% of them singletons. Material: PBMCs or T cells enriched from blood (not recorded which). The chain employs TRBV24-1 and TRBJ1-4; the match to TRBD1 covers 10 bases. The TCR originated in a woman between 18 and 29 years old who had recovered from COVID-19. CDR3 sequence reads: CATSDSKDRGREATREKLFF. The CDR3 DNA sequence: TGTGCCACCAGTGATTCTAAAGACAGGGGGCGCGAAGCCACTAGAGAAAAACTGTTTTTT.